This T cell receptor (beta chain) originates from a study of response to subunit inactivated influenza vaccine (dated 2018 in TCRdb). Regarding the research as a whole: Deep quantitative T cell receptor repertoire profiling was used in the study to track responses to a trivalent subunit inactivated influenza vaccine.

Turning to this clonotype: Which antigen it targets is not known. No base-level quality is on record; no much larger clone is a single base apart.

Paper-wide results and their limitations: The authors suggested that each seasonal influenza vaccination may recruit only a limited number of new T cells.

The time point label of this sample denotes: 45 days after influenza vaccine administration. The CDR3 has 14 amino acids, counting the end cysteine and phenylalanine. CDR3 DNA is the only sequence kept; it has 42 bases, read in frame from the first base. CDR1 and CDR2 are read off the germline V gene (reference sequence) as SEHNR and FQNEAQ. Trimmed from V: 4 bases; trimmed from J: 4 bases; junction bases lacking a gene match: 3. Library construction relied on RT-PCR. Sequencing was performed on an Illumina HiSeq 2500. TCRdb's own reprocessing of the public reads used fastp at Q25 and MiXCR and kept productive beta chains. A single entry per CDR3 protein holds the most common genes and DNA from its merged rows. The sample table contains over 400,000 distinct CDR3 sequences; only one count was recorded for about an eighth of them. In total, the top ten clones hold about 12% of the sample.

The rearrangement joined TRBV7-9 to TRBJ1-4; 7 bases in the junction line up with TRBD1. The sample was PBMCs from blood, taken more than 35 days after vaccination. This sequence was found in a man aged 50-59 years who received an inactivated influenza vaccine. Donor details come from another sample of the same person, matched by shared clones. The bases read TGTGCCAGCAGCTGGACAGGAAGTAATGAAAAACTGTTTTTT. Translated, it gives CASSWTGSNEKLFF.